The 16 T cell receptor beta chains given below trace back to one sample, sequenced in a study of blood T cell repertoires in COVID-19 (TCRdb year 2020). Libraries came from the immunoSEQ multiplex PCR assay. TCRdb took over this immuneACCESS table, retaining in-frame rearrangements with V and J assigned. Such tables are incomplete; in checked studies, under half of the missing clones stem from an unresolved V gene, and the remainder is unexplained. Counted in this sample were approximately 120,000 clones; over 80% of them appeared once. The ten largest clones take up roughly 12% of the sample. The sample taken for sequencing was peripheral blood. These receptors were taken from a man aged 55 to 70 with acute or convalescent COVID-19.

The rearrangement joins TRBV28 to TRBJ1-1, with D hard to call. The germline V gene encodes CDR1 MDHEN and CDR2 SYDVKM. V was cut by 6 bases and J by 0 bases, with 8 bases left in between. The CDR3 consists of 13 residues. This CDR3 reads CASSLTVNTEAFF. Here the CDR3 DNA reads TGTGCCAGCAGCCTCACAGTGAACACTGAAGCTTTCTTT.

This chain connects TRBV28 to TRBJ2-3; D not resolved. V lost 1 base and J 0 bases, leaving 11 bases between the germline ends. CDR1 is MDHEN and CDR2 is SYDVKM in the germline V gene. The CDR3 sequence is 16 residues long. The CDR3 DNA reads as TGTGCCAGCAGTTTATATCGGTTATCTAGCACAGATACGCAGTATTTT. As protein: CASSLYRLSSTDTQYF.

The chain combines TRBV14 with TRBJ1-1; 10 bases fit TRBD1. Germline CDR1 is SGHDN and CDR2 is FVKESK. Trimming cost V 4 bases and J 5 bases; bases outside gene matches: 4. There are 14 residues in the CDR3. CDR3 nucleotide sequence: TGTGCCAGCAGCCGGACAGGGGGTCTTACTGAAGCTTTCTTT. Amino acid sequence: CASSRTGGLTEAFF.

The V gene is TRBV11-2, the J gene TRBJ2-2; 9 positions match TRBD2. The germline CDR1 and CDR2 sequences are SGHAT and FQNNGV. The CDR3 spans 15 residues. Germline trimming cut 2 bases from V and 6 bases from J; bases unmatched to any gene: 4. CDR3 region: CASSLLAGVAGELFF. The CDR3 DNA reads TGTGCCAGCAGCTTATTAGCGGGAGTTGCCGGGGAGCTGTTTTTT. Full variable domain (remainder filled in from reference TRBV11-2 and TRBJ2-2): EAGVAQSPRYKIIEKRQSVAFWCNPISGHATLYWYQQILGQGPKLLIQFQNNGVVDDSQLPKDRFSAERLKGVDSTLKIQPAKLEDSAVYLCASSLLAGVAGELFFGEGSRLTVL.

The chain links TRBV13 to TRBJ2-7, with 7 positions matching TRBD2. The ends lost 4 bases at V and 7 bases at J; junction bases unmatched: 16. This CDR3 is built from 16 residues. The germline V gene encodes CDR1 PRHDT and CDR2 FYEKMQ (reference sequence). The CDR3 coding sequence is TGTGCCAGCAGCTCCTGGGGAGGGCAGATACTACGGGAGCAGTACTTC. Its translation is CASSSWGGQILREQYF. The variable domain in full, with the rest retrieved from reference TRBV13 and TRBJ2-7, is AAGVIQSPRHLIKEKRETATLKCYPIPRHDTVYWYQQGPGQDPQFLISFYEKMQSDKGSIPDRFSAQQFSDYHSELNMSSLELGDSALYFCASSSWGGQILREQYFGPGTRLTVT.

The chain joins TRBV7-9 to TRBJ1-6; 8 bases are shared with TRBD1. J was trimmed by 8 bases and V by 7 bases; bases with no gene match: 13. The CDR3 contains 16 residues. The V gene's germline CDR1 is SEHNR and CDR2 FQNEAQ (reference sequence). In DNA, the CDR3 is TGTGCCAGCACATTTGGACAGGGCCAAGGTCATTCACCCCTCCACTTT. As protein: CASTFGQGQGHSPLHF.

The rearrangement uses TRBV9 and TRBJ1-2; 9 positions agree with TRBD1. Germline assignment: CDR1 SGDLS and CDR2 YYNGEE. The CDR3 is 14 residues long. With 3 bases clipped from V and 8 bases from J, the junction kept 8 bases outside the gene matches. The CDR3 DNA reads TGTGCCAGCAGCGCGTCGACAGGGGGGGACGGCTACACCTTC. Amino acids: CASSASTGGDGYTF. Full variable domain (outside the CDR3, taken from reference TRBV9 and TRBJ1-2): DSGVTQTPKHLITATGQRVTLRCSPRSGDLSVYWYQQSLDQGLQFLIQYYNGEERAKGNILERFSAQQFPDLHSELNLSSLELGDSALYFCASSASTGGDGYTFGSGTRLTVV.

The chain employs TRBV7-9 and TRBJ1-2, with TRBD1 identical over 8 bases. CDR1 is SEHNR and CDR2 is FQNEAQ in the germline V gene (reference sequence). The CDR3 spans 14 residues. J was trimmed by 4 bases and V by 6 bases; bases with no gene match: 7. The CDR3 sequence: CASRIGQGSYGYTF. The CDR3 DNA reads TGTGCCAGCAGGATAGGACAGGGCTCCTATGGCTACACCTTC.

The chain joins TRBV6-5 to TRBJ2-3; D gene uncertain. This CDR3 comprises 14 residues. Germline loops: CDR1 MNHEY, CDR2 SVGAGI. V gave up 6 bases and J gave up 4 bases, with 14 bases separating them. The CDR3 sequence: CASRLQSSPDTQYF. CDR3 nucleotide sequence: TGTGCCAGCAGGCTCCAGAGTAGCCCAGATACGCAGTATTTT.

This chain connects TRBV7-3 to TRBJ1-2; maybe TRBD1 (5 bases). V was clipped by 4 bases and J by 8 bases, with 11 bases between them. Per the germline V gene, CDR1 is SGHTA and CDR2 is FQGTGA. There are 12 residues in the CDR3. In nucleotides, the CDR3 is TGTGCCAGCAGCTCAGGGTTGGAGGGCTACACCTTC. Its translation: CASSSGLEGYTF.

This chain's CDR3 is CATFGAGVVTGELFF. The DNA of the CDR3 is TGTGCCACTTTCGGGGCGGGAGTTGTCACCGGGGAGCTGTTTTTT. The chain couples TRBV7-8 to TRBJ2-2, with 7 positions matching TRBD2. This CDR3 is 15 amino acids long. The V gene's germline CDR1 is SGHVS and CDR2 FQNEAQ. J gave up 4 bases and V 10 bases, and 12 bases lay outside the gene matches. The whole variable domain, remainder taken from reference TRBV7-8 and TRBJ2-2, is GAGVSQSPRYKVAKRGQDVALRCDPISGHVSLFWYQQALGQGPEFLTYFQNEAQLDKSGLPSDRFFAERPEGSVSTLKIQRTQQEDSAVYLCATFGAGVVTGELFFGEGSRLTVL.

The V call is TRBV7-3, the J call TRBJ2-1; TRBD2 aligns across 10 bases. The CDR3 sequence is 14 residues long. CDR1 is SGHTA and CDR2 is FQGTGA in the germline V gene. The V and J ends lost 3 bases and 5 bases, in that order; junction bases with no gene match: 1. The CDR3 here is CASSFGLADNEQFF. The DNA of the CDR3 is TGTGCCAGCAGCTTCGGACTAGCGGACAATGAGCAGTTCTTC.

The chain links TRBV30 to TRBJ2-3, with 10 bases fitting TRBD1. The CDR3 has 15 residues. CDR1 and CDR2 from the germline V gene are GTSNPN and SVGIG (reference sequence). V gave up 2 bases and J gave up 4 bases; unmatched junction bases: 6. CDR3 sequence (DNA): TGTGCCTGGAGTACGGGACAGGGGAGGGCAGATACGCAGTATTTT. It encodes CAWSTGQGRADTQYF.

The V call is TRBV7-2, the J call TRBJ2-6; tentative D call: TRBD2 (5 bases). CDR3 length equals 17 residues. The V end was cut by 3 bases, the J end by 1 base, with 13 bases between. Looked up from germline, CDR1 is SGHTA and CDR2 is FQGNSA. This chain's CDR3 is CASSFLPPGSGANVLTF. The CDR3 bases are TGTGCCAGCAGCTTCCTACCCCCGGGATCTGGGGCCAACGTCCTGACTTTC.

The chain combines TRBV21-1 with TRBJ2-5; the D call in the table, TRBD2, was not verified against the DNA. TRBV21-1 is a recognized pseudogene. CDR3 length: 12 residues. In DNA, the CDR3 is TGTGCCAGCATCGGGGGGAAAGAGACCCAGTACTTC. Residues: CASIGGKETQYF.

The CDR3 loop is CASSKKRRDRESYNEQFF. The CDR3 region has the DNA TGTGCCAGCAGCAAAAAGCGGAGGGACAGGGAATCCTACAATGAGCAGTTCTTC. The V gene is TRBV21-1, the J gene TRBJ2-1; TRBD1 was called by the table and not checked on the DNA. TRBV21-1 is a recognized pseudogene. CDR3 length equals 18 residues.